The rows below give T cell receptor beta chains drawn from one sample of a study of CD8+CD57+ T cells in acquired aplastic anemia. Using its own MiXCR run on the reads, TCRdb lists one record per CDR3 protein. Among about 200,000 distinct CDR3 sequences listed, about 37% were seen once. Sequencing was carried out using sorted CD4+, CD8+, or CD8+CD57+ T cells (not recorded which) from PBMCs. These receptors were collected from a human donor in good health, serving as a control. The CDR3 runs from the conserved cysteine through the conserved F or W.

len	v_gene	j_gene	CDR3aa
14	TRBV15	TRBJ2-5	CATSRDRWGRVQYF
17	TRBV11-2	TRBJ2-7	CASSSPNLAGGLYEQYF
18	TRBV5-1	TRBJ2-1	CASSPRTLGLAGVNEQFF
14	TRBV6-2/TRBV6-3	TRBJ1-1	CASSLGQGGTEALF
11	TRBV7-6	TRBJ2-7	CASSLRGEQYF
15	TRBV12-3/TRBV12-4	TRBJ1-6	CASSFSGQRNSPLHF
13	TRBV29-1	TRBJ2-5	CSVVWAGRGTQYF
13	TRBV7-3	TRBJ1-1	CASKSSQNTEAFF
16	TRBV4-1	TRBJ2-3	CASSSRGREGTDTQYF
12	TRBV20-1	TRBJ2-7	CSANSQRNEQYF
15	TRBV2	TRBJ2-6	CASSRYTGGANVLTF